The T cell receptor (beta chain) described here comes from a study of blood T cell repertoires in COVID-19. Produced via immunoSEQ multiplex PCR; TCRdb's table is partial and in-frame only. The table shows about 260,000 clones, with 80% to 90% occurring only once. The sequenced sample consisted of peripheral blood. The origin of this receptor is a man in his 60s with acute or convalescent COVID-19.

This chain's CDR3 is CASSIALAGFTGELFF. As DNA, the CDR3 is TGTGCCAGTAGTATAGCACTAGCGGGGTTCACCGGGGAGCTGTTTTTT. The chain recombines TRBV19 with TRBJ2-2, with 10 positions matching TRBD2. The CDR3 runs 16 residues. The ends lost 1 base at V and 4 bases at J; junction bases unmatched: 3. Germline CDR1 LNHDA, CDR2 SQIVND (reference sequence).